This T cell receptor beta chain originates from a study of shared clonotypes between healthy human individuals. Overall study: Plates per donor: three CD4 naive, three CD4 memory, two CD8 naive, one CD8 memory.

Germline V gene lookup returns CDR1 SEHNR and CDR2 FQNEAQ (reference sequence). Between the trimmed V and J ends, which lost 2 bases and 3 bases, there was a span of 13 bases. This CDR3 has 16 residues. An assay was performed, and its level was deep. The method was immunoSEQ multiplex PCR; TCRdb's version includes in-frame clones alone and lacks a portion of them. This table has about 2.1 million clones, just over 90% appearing once. Naive CD8 cells were CD45RO-negative, positively selected for CCR7, excluding terminally differentiated effector memory CD45RA+ cells. None of the donors, who were healthy HIV-negative adults, had recently had acute infections or vaccinations.

This sequence joins TRBV7-9 and TRBJ2-2; D is uncertain. The sequence derives from a man in his late teens or twenties in good health. Some clones in this sample may be carry-over from other donors' samples. Sequencing was carried out using naive CD8+ T cells from PBMCs. The CDR3, as DNA: TGTGCCAGCAGCTTAACTGGATTTCCCCACACCGGGGAGCTGTTTTTT. This gives the protein CASSLTGFPHTGELFF.